This paragraph reports one T cell receptor (beta chain). The data derive from a study of regulatory T cells in long-lasting Graves disease. Time point defined: persistent/refractory GD, antithyroid drugs over 5 years with positive TRAb. Preparation of the TCR library used RNA extracted from PBMCs. From germline, CDR1 is ENHRY and CDR2 SYGVKD. This CDR3 spans 17 amino acids. V dropped 2 bases and J dropped 5; count of bases not matched to a gene: 13. Building the TCR beta libraries relied on iRepertoire HTBI primers, and CDR3 regions underwent Arm-PCR. TCRdb itself ran the multiplex PCR reads through MiXCR, one entry per CDR3 protein. This table has a few hundred thousand distinct CDR3 sequences, roughly 24% appearing once.

This specimen consisted of peripheral blood mononuclear cells (PBMCs), obtained when the disease was refractory, from a patient treated with antithyroid drugs. The TCR was taken from a woman aged 40 to 55 with Graves disease. The chain is built from TRBV10-3 and TRBJ1-2, with 8 bases fitting TRBD1. CDR3 loop: CAISEMEVADREYGYTF. The CDR3 DNA is TGTGCCATCAGTGAGATGGAGGTCGCGGACAGGGAGTATGGCTACACCTTC.